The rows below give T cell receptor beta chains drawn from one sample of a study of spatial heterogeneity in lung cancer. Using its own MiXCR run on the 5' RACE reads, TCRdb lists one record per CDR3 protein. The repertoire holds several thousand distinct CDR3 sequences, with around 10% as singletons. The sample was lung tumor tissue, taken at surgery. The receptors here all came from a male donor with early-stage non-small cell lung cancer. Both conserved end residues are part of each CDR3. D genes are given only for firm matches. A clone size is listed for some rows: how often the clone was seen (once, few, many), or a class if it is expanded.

cdr3_aa: CASKKDGGSYEQYF; cdr3_nt: TGTGCCAGCAAGAAGGACGGGGGGTCCTACGAGCAGTACTTC; v_call: TRBV6-6; j_call: TRBJ2-7; cdr3_length: 14; clone_size: few; d_call: TRBD2
cdr3_aa: CASSRGGFVNQPQHF; cdr3_nt: TGTGCCAGCAGCAGAGGGGGATTTGTAAATCAGCCCCAGCATTTT; v_call: TRBV7-9; j_call: TRBJ1-5; cdr3_length: 15; clone_size: many; d_call: .
cdr3_aa: CASSFGMGQGYEQYF; cdr3_nt: TGTGCCAGCAGCTTCGGGATGGGACAGGGGTACGAGCAGTACTTC; v_call: TRBV13; j_call: TRBJ2-7; cdr3_length: 15; clone_size: .; d_call: TRBD1
cdr3_aa: CASSRGPSPTNEQFF; cdr3_nt: TGTGCCAGCAGCCGGGGACCCTCTCCGACCAATGAGCAGTTCTTC; v_call: TRBV9; j_call: TRBJ2-1; cdr3_length: 15; clone_size: .; d_call: .
cdr3_aa: CASSSRVEAFF; cdr3_nt: TGTGCCAGCAGCTCCCGGGTTGAAGCTTTCTTT; v_call: TRBV7-9; j_call: TRBJ1-1; cdr3_length: 11; clone_size: medium-sized; d_call: .
cdr3_aa: CATTGGAVLNYGYTF; cdr3_nt: TGTGCCACCACAGGGGGAGCGGTTCTTAACTATGGCTACACCTTC; v_call: TRBV6-6; j_call: TRBJ1-2; cdr3_length: 15; clone_size: many; d_call: TRBD1
cdr3_aa: CASSLTGSSYEQYF; cdr3_nt: TGTGCCAGCAGTCTCACAGGGAGCTCCTACGAGCAGTACTTC; v_call: TRBV28; j_call: TRBJ2-7; cdr3_length: 14; clone_size: few; d_call: .
cdr3_aa: CASSLGFDNYGYTF; cdr3_nt: TGTGCCAGCAGTTTAGGGTTCGATAACTATGGCTACACCTTC; v_call: TRBV28; j_call: TRBJ1-2; cdr3_length: 14; clone_size: many; d_call: .
cdr3_aa: CSASFQAGETQYF; cdr3_nt: TGCAGCGCTTCTTTTCAGGCAGGAGAGACCCAGTACTTC; v_call: TRBV29-1; j_call: TRBJ2-5; cdr3_length: 13; clone_size: few; d_call: .
cdr3_aa: CASSSDSNYGYTF; cdr3_nt: TGCGCCAGCAGCTCGGACAGCAACTATGGCTACACCTTC; v_call: TRBV5-1; j_call: TRBJ1-2; cdr3_length: 13; clone_size: medium-sized; d_call: .
cdr3_aa: CAWSVLRFTEAFF; cdr3_nt: TGTGCCTGGAGTGTTTTAAGATTTACTGAAGCTTTCTTT; v_call: TRBV30; j_call: TRBJ1-1; cdr3_length: 13; clone_size: .; d_call: .
cdr3_aa: CATSRNLGGVNNEQFF; cdr3_nt: TGTGCCACCAGCAGAAATCTAGGGGGAGTCAACAATGAGCAGTTCTTC; v_call: TRBV15; j_call: TRBJ2-1; cdr3_length: 16; clone_size: .; d_call: .
cdr3_aa: CASSLWGRTNTEAFF; cdr3_nt: TGTGCCAGCAGTTTATGGGGCAGGACGAACACTGAAGCTTTCTTT; v_call: TRBV28; j_call: TRBJ1-1; cdr3_length: 15; clone_size: few; d_call: .
cdr3_aa: CASSLTGDLSYEQYF; cdr3_nt: TGCGCCAGCAGCCTAACAGGGGACCTCTCCTACGAGCAGTACTTC; v_call: TRBV5-1; j_call: TRBJ2-7; cdr3_length: 15; clone_size: many; d_call: TRBD1
cdr3_aa: CASSLSTGFEQFF; cdr3_nt: TGTGCCAGCAGCCTGTCGACAGGTTTCGAGCAGTTCTTC; v_call: TRBV5-4; j_call: TRBJ2-1; cdr3_length: 13; clone_size: many; d_call: .
cdr3_aa: CASSPMGASTDTQYF; cdr3_nt: TGTGCCAGCAGCCCAATGGGGGCTAGCACAGATACGCAGTATTTT; v_call: TRBV11-2; j_call: TRBJ2-3; cdr3_length: 15; clone_size: many; d_call: .
cdr3_aa: CASGRAENQPQHF; cdr3_nt: TGTGCCAGCGGGCGGGCGGAAAATCAGCCCCAGCATTTT; v_call: TRBV18; j_call: TRBJ1-5; cdr3_length: 13; clone_size: many; d_call: .
cdr3_aa: CASSPPNSYNEQFF; cdr3_nt: TGTGCCAGCTCACCACCGAACAGCTACAATGAGCAGTTCTTC; v_call: TRBV18; j_call: TRBJ2-1; cdr3_length: 14; clone_size: .; d_call: .
cdr3_aa: CASSLFQTGLEAFF; cdr3_nt: TGTGCCAGCAGTTTATTCCAAACAGGACTTGAAGCTTTCTTT; v_call: TRBV12-3/TRBV12-4; j_call: TRBJ1-1; cdr3_length: 14; clone_size: .; d_call: .
cdr3_aa: CSASREGANTGELFF; cdr3_nt: TGCAGTGCTAGCCGTGAGGGCGCGAACACCGGGGAGCTGTTTTTT; v_call: TRBV20-1; j_call: TRBJ2-2; cdr3_length: 15; clone_size: few; d_call: .
cdr3_aa: CASSSRRELAGTDTQYF; cdr3_nt: TGTGCCAGCAGCTCCCGCCGAGAACTAGCGGGGACAGATACGCAGTATTTT; v_call: TRBV13; j_call: TRBJ2-3; cdr3_length: 17; clone_size: .; d_call: TRBD2
cdr3_aa: CASSSDSAYSTDTQYF; cdr3_nt: TGTGCCAGCAGCTCGGACTCCGCCTATAGCACAGATACGCAGTATTTT; v_call: TRBV7-8; j_call: TRBJ2-3; cdr3_length: 16; clone_size: few; d_call: .
cdr3_aa: CASRKDRDTEAFF; cdr3_nt: TGTGCCAGCAGGAAAGACAGGGACACTGAAGCTTTCTTT; v_call: TRBV6-1; j_call: TRBJ1-1; cdr3_length: 13; clone_size: many; d_call: TRBD1
cdr3_aa: CASSAYKGGYTF; cdr3_nt: TGTGCCAGCAGCGCCTATAAAGGAGGCTACACCTTC; v_call: TRBV9; j_call: TRBJ1-2; cdr3_length: 12; clone_size: medium-sized; d_call: .
cdr3_aa: CSVRLGAGRETQYF; cdr3_nt: TGCAGCGTTAGGCTGGGTGCGGGTCGCGAGACCCAGTACTTC; v_call: TRBV29-1; j_call: TRBJ2-5; cdr3_length: 14; clone_size: medium-sized; d_call: .
cdr3_aa: CASSLDLGIQYF; cdr3_nt: TGTGCCAGCAGCTTAGACCTAGGCATTCAGTACTTC; v_call: TRBV7-2; j_call: TRBJ2-4; cdr3_length: 12; clone_size: many; d_call: .
cdr3_aa: CASSIAGPNSPLHF; cdr3_nt: TGTGCCAGTAGTATAGCAGGGCCGAATTCACCCCTCCACTTT; v_call: TRBV19; j_call: TRBJ1-6; cdr3_length: 14; clone_size: .; d_call: .
cdr3_aa: CASSYDRAPYGYTF; cdr3_nt: TGTGCCAGCAGTTATGACAGGGCTCCCTATGGCTACACCTTC; v_call: TRBV6-5; j_call: TRBJ1-2; cdr3_length: 14; clone_size: few; d_call: TRBD1
cdr3_aa: CASSEGTGAFGEKLFF; cdr3_nt: TGTGCCAGCAGTGAAGGGACAGGTGCATTCGGTGAAAAACTGTTTTTT; v_call: TRBV6-1; j_call: TRBJ1-4; cdr3_length: 16; clone_size: .; d_call: TRBD1
cdr3_aa: CASSNAGARNTGELFF; cdr3_nt: TGTGCCAGCAGCAATGCAGGGGCCAGGAACACCGGGGAGCTGTTTTTT; v_call: TRBV5-4; j_call: TRBJ2-2; cdr3_length: 16; clone_size: .; d_call: .
cdr3_aa: CASSLAGLGGPLHF; cdr3_nt: TGCGCCAGCAGCTTGGCCGGGTTAGGAGGACCCCTCCACTTT; v_call: TRBV5-1; j_call: TRBJ1-6; cdr3_length: 14; clone_size: .; d_call: .
cdr3_aa: CASSLAGKGNEKLFF; cdr3_nt: TGTGCCAGCAGCTTAGCAGGGAAGGGGAATGAAAAACTGTTTTTT; v_call: TRBV7-9; j_call: TRBJ1-4; cdr3_length: 15; clone_size: medium-sized; d_call: .
cdr3_aa: CASSRGVWTDTQYF; cdr3_nt: TGTGCCAGCAGCCGGGGGGTCTGGACAGATACGCAGTATTTT; v_call: TRBV12-3/TRBV12-4; j_call: TRBJ2-3; cdr3_length: 14; clone_size: .; d_call: TRBD2
cdr3_aa: CASSSSLAGEQFF; cdr3_nt: TGTGCCAGCAGCTCCAGTCTAGCGGGCGAGCAGTTCTTC; v_call: TRBV7-3; j_call: TRBJ2-1; cdr3_length: 13; clone_size: few; d_call: TRBD2
cdr3_aa: CASSPTGLGFNEQFF; cdr3_nt: TGTGCCAGCAGCCCTACGGGACTAGGCTTCAATGAGCAGTTCTTC; v_call: TRBV3-1; j_call: TRBJ2-1; cdr3_length: 15; clone_size: many; d_call: TRBD2
cdr3_aa: CASSENPKRGMSNTQYF; cdr3_nt: TGTGCCAGCAGCGAGAACCCCAAGCGGGGGATGTCGAATACGCAGTATTTT; v_call: TRBV9; j_call: TRBJ2-3; cdr3_length: 17; clone_size: many; d_call: TRBD2
cdr3_aa: CAISKTSGGAGELFF; cdr3_nt: TGTGCCATCAGTAAAACTAGCGGGGGTGCCGGGGAGCTGTTTTTT; v_call: TRBV10-3; j_call: TRBJ2-2; cdr3_length: 15; clone_size: medium-sized; d_call: TRBD2
cdr3_aa: CASSFWDSTDTQYF; cdr3_nt: TGTGCCAGCAGCTTTTGGGACAGCACAGATACGCAGTATTTT; v_call: TRBV7-9; j_call: TRBJ2-3; cdr3_length: 14; clone_size: few; d_call: .
cdr3_aa: CASSSGTENEKLFF; cdr3_nt: TGCGCCAGCAGCTCAGGGACGGAGAATGAAAAACTGTTTTTT; v_call: TRBV5-1; j_call: TRBJ1-4; cdr3_length: 14; clone_size: .; d_call: .
cdr3_aa: CATQWLAGPYNEQFF; cdr3_nt: TGTGCCACCCAATGGCTAGCGGGGCCCTACAATGAGCAGTTCTTC; v_call: TRBV7-9; j_call: TRBJ2-1; cdr3_length: 15; clone_size: few; d_call: TRBD2
cdr3_aa: CASSLSTSGGLTDTQYF; cdr3_nt: TGTGCCAGCAGTTTATCGACTAGCGGGGGACTCACAGATACGCAGTATTTT; v_call: TRBV28; j_call: TRBJ2-3; cdr3_length: 17; clone_size: medium-sized; d_call: TRBD2
cdr3_aa: CASSPYSMGRTSSGANVLTF; cdr3_nt: TGTGCCAGCTCACCATACTCCATGGGGCGGACCAGCTCTGGGGCCAACGTCCTGACTTTC; v_call: TRBV18; j_call: TRBJ2-6; cdr3_length: 20; clone_size: .; d_call: .
cdr3_aa: CASSYSGQTNYGYTF; cdr3_nt: TGTGCCAGCAGTTACTCGGGACAGACTAACTATGGCTACACCTTC; v_call: TRBV28; j_call: TRBJ1-2; cdr3_length: 15; clone_size: few; d_call: TRBD1
cdr3_aa: CASSFRDRAYEQYF; cdr3_nt: TGTGCCAGCAGCTTTAGAGACAGGGCCTACGAGCAGTACTTC; v_call: TRBV7-9; j_call: TRBJ2-7; cdr3_length: 14; clone_size: .; d_call: TRBD1
cdr3_aa: CASSQDRASYNEQFF; cdr3_nt: TGCGCCAGCAGCCAAGATAGGGCCTCTTACAATGAGCAGTTCTTC; v_call: TRBV4-3; j_call: TRBJ2-1; cdr3_length: 15; clone_size: few; d_call: .
cdr3_aa: CSASGISGSGEKLFF; cdr3_nt: TGCAGTGCTAGTGGTATCTCCGGTAGCGGCGAAAAACTGTTTTTT; v_call: TRBV20-1; j_call: TRBJ1-4; cdr3_length: 15; clone_size: few; d_call: .
cdr3_aa: CSARDLGQAGNSPLHF; cdr3_nt: TGCAGTGCTAGAGATCTCGGCCAGGCGGGTAATTCACCCCTCCACTTT; v_call: TRBV20-1; j_call: TRBJ1-6; cdr3_length: 16; clone_size: .; d_call: .
cdr3_aa: CASSSPTLSNQPQHF; cdr3_nt: TGTGCCAGCAGCTCTCCCACCCTTAGCAATCAGCCCCAGCATTTT; v_call: TRBV28; j_call: TRBJ1-5; cdr3_length: 15; clone_size: .; d_call: .